These 26 T cell receptor beta chains originate from one sample sequenced in a study of T cells after yellow fever vaccination. TCRdb re-derived calls from the 5' RACE reads in MiXCR, one entry per CDR3 protein. The profile covers under 500,000 distinct CDR3 sequences, with about 19% appearing a single time and about a sixth taken by the ten largest. Here the sequenced sample was PBMCs, taken before the yellow fever booster vaccination. These receptors were collected from a man aged 18 to 29 who received the YFV17D yellow fever vaccine.

This clonotype occurred many times. The chain links TRBV7-2 to TRBJ2-1; D unresolved. The V gene's germline CDR1 is SGHTA and CDR2 FQGNSA. V was trimmed by 3 bases and J by 3 bases, leaving 3 bases between them. The CDR3 has 12 residues. The CDR3 is CASSFGYNEQFF. Written as DNA, the CDR3 is TGTGCCAGCAGCTTCGGCTACAATGAGCAGTTCTTC.

The chain uses TRBV6-1 and TRBJ2-1; tentatively, D is TRBD2 (7 bases). The V gene's germline CDR1 is MNHNS and CDR2 SASEGT. The CDR3 has 16 amino acids. Deletions cut 6 bases from V and 5 bases from J, with 20 bases between. The CDR3, as DNA: TGTGCCAGCAGCCTTTGGGGGGGGGCAGGAAACAATGAGCAGTTCTTC. This gives the protein CASSLWGGAGNNEQFF.

This clonotype showed up many times. The J gene is TRBJ2-7, the V gene TRBV10-2; TRBD2 agrees at 10 bases. Unmatched junction bases numbered 5, after V lost 5 bases and J lost 4 bases. The CDR3 runs 14 residues. Germline V gene data show CDR1 as WSHSY and CDR2 as SAAADI. DNA for the CDR3: TGCGCCAGCAGTCTTAGCGGGGGGCTGTACGAGCAGTACTTC. Translated: CASSLSGGLYEQYF.

This clonotype was seen a handful of times. CDR3 sequence: CSVTRNEQFF. CDR3 DNA sequence: TGCAGCGTTACCCGTAATGAGCAGTTCTTC. The rearrangement joins TRBV29-1 to TRBJ2-1; D not resolved. Trimming cost V 5 bases and J 7 bases, with 6 bases left between them. This CDR3 is 10 amino acids long. Germline loops: CDR1 SQVTM, CDR2 ANQGSEA.

This clonotype was counted only a few times. This rearrangement joins TRBV12-5 to TRBJ2-3, with TRBD2 matching over 7 bases. With V trimmed by 5 bases and J by 4 bases, 9 bases remained unmatched. This CDR3 comprises 15 residues. CDR1 and CDR2 (germline): LGHNT, FRNRAP. The CDR3 protein is CASGTVGEGSDTQYF. Written as DNA, the CDR3 is TGTGCTAGTGGTACCGTGGGGGAGGGGTCAGATACGCAGTATTTT.

This sequence joins TRBV7-8 and TRBJ1-2; D might be TRBD1 (6 bases). The CDR3 consists of 14 residues. Germline CDR1 SGHVS, CDR2 FQNEAQ. V lost 5 bases and J lost 4, with 14 bases in between. The CDR3 protein is CASSPRTEGYGYTF. For the CDR3, the DNA is TGTGCCAGCAGCCCCCGGACAGAGGGCTATGGCTACACCTTC.

The rearrangement links TRBV4-1 to TRBJ1-4; the D is unclear. CDR1 is MGHRA, CDR2 YSYEKL, per germline. The CDR3 consists of 18 residues. V gave up 1 base and J gave up 4 bases, with 19 bases separating them. CDR3 loop: CASSQAQIRLSGNEKLFF. For the CDR3, the DNA is TGCGCCAGCAGCCAAGCTCAGATTAGACTCAGCGGTAATGAAAAACTGTTTTTT.

The rearrangement links TRBV2 to TRBJ2-1; 14 bases align to TRBD2. V was clipped by 7 bases and J by 8 bases; unmatched bases: 7. CDR1 is SNHLY, CDR2 FYNNEI, per germline. The CDR3 consists of 15 residues. The CDR3 spells CASTGLAGGGDEQFF. The CDR3 DNA reads TGTGCCAGCACCGGACTAGCGGGGGGCGGGGATGAGCAGTTCTTC.

This sequence joins TRBV6-5 and TRBJ2-3; D unclear. The CDR3 runs 13 residues. Germline CDR1 is MNHEY and CDR2 is SVGAGI. V lost 6 bases, J lost 5 bases, and 12 bases lay in between. CDR3 residues: CASRTPVGDTQYF. The CDR3 region has the DNA TGTGCCAGCAGGACTCCCGTAGGAGATACGCAGTATTTT.

The chain recombines TRBV7-9 with TRBJ1-6, with a tentative D call TRBD1 (5 bases). Germline loops: CDR1 SEHNR, CDR2 FQNEAQ (reference sequence). The CDR3 has 14 amino acids. Trimming pared 1 base from V and 10 bases from J, leaving 11 bases between. CDR3 sequence (DNA): TGTGCCAGCAGCTTAGGTGGGGCGTCCTCACCCCTCCACTTT. This sequence encodes CASSLGGASSPLHF.

V and J are TRBV4-2 and TRBJ2-5; D remains ambiguous. Germline V gene sequence: CDR1 LGHNA, CDR2 YNFKEQ. The germline V and J ends were trimmed by 4 bases and 5 bases, with 23 bases remaining between them. The CDR3 is 17 amino acids. The CDR3 here is CASSPLAAVSLRETQYF. CDR3 coding DNA: TGTGCCAGCAGCCCTCTCGCGGCTGTTAGTCTGAGGGAGACCCAGTACTTC.

The chain recombines TRBV6-6 with TRBJ2-2; D remains unclear. CDR1 and CDR2 from the germline V gene are MNHNY and SVGAGI (reference sequence). Trimming shortened V by 3 bases and J by 0 bases, and 5 bases separated the two germline ends. The CDR3 contains 14 residues. The CDR3 region is CASSYPANTGELFF. CDR3 sequence (DNA): TGTGCCAGCAGTTATCCAGCGAACACCGGGGAGCTGTTTTTT.

V and J are TRBV20-1 and TRBJ2-5; 10 nucleotides agree with TRBD2. After removal of 3 bases from V and 3 bases from J, the junction contained 13 bases not matched to a gene. The CDR3 length is 17 residues. Germline lookup yields CDR1 DFQATT and CDR2 SNEGSKA (reference sequence). CDR3 residues: CSARAYSGGTPKETQYF. The CDR3 coding sequence is TGCAGTGCTAGGGCTTATAGCGGGGGGACCCCCAAAGAGACCCAGTACTTC.

This clonotype was picked up a small number of times. The rearrangement uses TRBV20-1 and TRBJ1-2; TRBD1 aligns across 8 bases. The trim removed 0 bases at V and 8 bases at J, leaving 17 bases unmatched. CDR1 DFQATT and CDR2 SNEGSKA come from the germline V gene (reference sequence). The CDR3 has 17 amino acids. The CDR3 reads CSARDPRRQGAYRGYTF. The CDR3 coding sequence is TGCAGTGCTAGAGATCCAAGACGTCAGGGGGCATACCGAGGCTACACCTTC.

The chain combines TRBV27 with TRBJ1-2, with D tentatively TRBD1 (6 bases). The CDR3 sequence is 13 residues long. The V end was cut by 3 bases, the J end by 5 bases, with 10 bases between. Germline assignment: CDR1 MNHEY and CDR2 SMNVEV (reference sequence). CDR3 coding DNA: TGTGCCAGCAGTTTTTCCGGACAGTATGGCTACACCTTC. Protein product: CASSFSGQYGYTF.

This clonotype was counted ten times or more. V usage is TRBV5-1 and J usage is TRBJ1-3; D might be TRBD1 (5 bases). V lost 4 bases, J lost 0 bases, and 17 bases lay in between. The CDR3 has 17 residues. Germline CDR1 and CDR2: SGHRS and YFSETQ. The DNA of the CDR3 is TGCGCCAGCAGCCCAGGCTACAGGCCTGCCTCTGGAAACACCATATATTTT. Translation gives CASSPGYRPASGNTIYF. The complete variable domain, with remaining parts taken from reference TRBV5-1 and TRBJ1-3, reads KAGVTQTPRYLIKTRGQQVTLSCSPISGHRSVSWYQQTPGQGLQFLFEYFSETQRNKGNFPGRFSGRQFSNSRSEMNVSTLELGDSALYLCASSPGYRPASGNTIYFGEGSWLTVV.

This clonotype was seen a few times. This chain joins TRBV5-4 and TRBJ2-5; D is undetermined. Germline CDR1 reads SGHNT; CDR2 reads YYREEE (reference sequence). V lost 2 bases to trimming and J lost 1 base, with 6 bases between them. This CDR3 is 13 amino acids long. This CDR3 reads CASSFTSQETQYF. The CDR3 DNA sequence: TGTGCCAGCAGCTTCACCAGCCAAGAGACCCAGTACTTC.

This chain's CDR3 is CASSQDVRGEQPQHF. The CDR3 nucleotides read TGCGCCAGCAGCCAAGATGTACGGGGGGAACAGCCCCAGCATTTT. The rearrangement joins TRBV4-3 to TRBJ1-5, with TRBD1 as a possible D gene (5 bases). CDR1 LGHNA and CDR2 YSLEER come from the germline V gene. The CDR3 is made up of 15 amino acids. The V gene lost 0 bases and the J gene lost 7 bases, with 13 bases spanning the gap.

This sequence joins TRBV5-1 and TRBJ2-1; 9 positions match TRBD1. The J segment lost 6 bases and the V segment lost 0 bases, leaving 7 bases of the junction unmatched. The CDR3 extends over 16 amino acids. Germline CDR1 and CDR2: SGHRS and YFSETQ. CDR3: CASSLGGTGSFNEQFF. The CDR3 DNA is TGCGCCAGCAGCTTGGGTGGGACAGGGTCGTTCAATGAGCAGTTCTTC.

The V gene is TRBV6-5, the J gene TRBJ2-4; D gene unclear. The CDR3 totals 16 residues. V was clipped by 0 bases and J by 0 bases, with 9 bases between them. Germline V gives CDR1 MNHEY, CDR2 SVGAGI. The CDR3 sequence is CASSYSGSVAKNIQYF. The DNA of the CDR3 is TGTGCCAGCAGTTACTCGGGTTCCGTAGCCAAAAACATTCAGTACTTC.

In this sample, this clonotype turned up a few times. CDR3 region: CASKPWDTGTDTQYF. CDR3 DNA: TGTGCCAGCAAACCCTGGGACACCGGCACAGATACGCAGTATTTT. The chain links TRBV6-5 to TRBJ2-3; possible D gene TRBD1, 6 bases. Trimming left V 7 bases short and J 1 base short, with 15 bases between. The germline V gene has CDR1 MNHEY and CDR2 SVGAGI. The CDR3 is 15 residues long.

This clonotype has ten or more counts. CDR3 nucleotide sequence: TGCGCCAGCAGCGCCAGAGCCGGGGACTACGAGCAGTACGTC. Its protein product is CASSARAGDYEQYV. The chain combines TRBV5-1 with TRBJ2-7; D is possibly TRBD2 (5 bases). CDR1 is SGHRS, CDR2 YFSETQ, per germline. This CDR3 is 14 amino acids long. V lost 4 bases and J lost 3, with 14 bases in between.

This clonotype came up a few times. The rearrangement links TRBV4-2 to TRBJ1-4; D is unresolved. Germline V CDR1 and CDR2: LGHNA, YNFKEQ. This CDR3 spans 15 amino acids. With 1 base removed from V and 0 bases from J, the gap between germline ends came to 6 bases. CDR3 DNA: TGTGCCAGCAGCCAAGCGCCTACAACTAATGAAAAACTGTTTTTT. Protein sequence: CASSQAPTTNEKLFF.

The table lists this clonotype with a count of one. This chain links TRBV10-3 with TRBJ2-7; 8 nucleotides line up with TRBD1. CDR1 ENHRY and CDR2 SYGVKD come from the germline V gene. The CDR3 is made up of 17 amino acids. V shed 4 bases, J shed 5 bases, and the junction held 16 bases outside the gene matches. For the CDR3, the DNA is TGTGCCATCAGTGCGTACCGTTGGACAGGGAAACGTAACGAGCAGTACTTC. This encodes CAISAYRWTGKRNEQYF.

This clonotype was found a few times. V is TRBV29-1 and J is TRBJ1-1; D not certain. Germline CDR1 is SQVTM and CDR2 is ANQGSEA. V gave up 1 base and J gave up 4 bases, with 7 bases separating them. The CDR3 consists of 12 residues. Written as DNA, the CDR3 is TGCAGCGTTGAAGGGCAGATCACTGAAGCTTTCTTT. It encodes CSVEGQITEAFF.

This clonotype was observed at least ten times. The V call is TRBV9, the J call TRBJ2-3; 9 nucleotides align to TRBD2. This CDR3 contains 16 residues. The junction had 4 bases not matched to a gene; V was cut back by 0 bases and J by 2 bases. Per germline, CDR1 SGDLS and CDR2 YYNGEE. The CDR3 loop is CASSVGGGGATDTQYF. In DNA, the CDR3 is TGTGCCAGCAGCGTAGGAGGCGGGGGGGCCACAGATACGCAGTATTTT. The whole variable domain, filled in from reference TRBV9 and TRBJ2-3, reads DSGVTQTPKHLITATGQRVTLRCSPRSGDLSVYWYQQSLDQGLQFLIQYYNGEERAKGNILERFSAQQFPDLHSELNLSSLELGDSALYFCASSVGGGGATDTQYFGPGTRLTVL.